Following are 12 T cell receptor beta chains from one sample sequenced in a study of T cells after yellow fever vaccination (dated by TCRdb to the late 2010s). Read against the paper, the sample's treatment or condition label means: live attenuated yellow fever vaccine strain. Library generation was performed with 5' RACE. Instrument on record: Illumina HiSeq 2500. In TCRdb, the public reads were trimmed at Q25 with fastp and aligned with MiXCR, with productive beta chains retained. Each entry merges the rows of one CDR3 protein and shows their most common DNA and genes. Counted in this sample were about 330,000 distinct CDR3 sequences; 6.5% to 8.5% of them appeared once. About 18% of the sample comes from the top ten. Sequencing used PBMCs, obtained roughly seven weeks after the first yellow fever vaccination. Receptor source: a man aged 18-30 years who received the YFV17D yellow fever vaccine.

The chain is built from TRBV5-4 and TRBJ2-2, with TRBD1 matching over 9 bases. This CDR3 contains 14 residues. Germline V gene lookup returns CDR1 SGHNT and CDR2 YYREEE (reference sequence). With V trimmed by 5 bases and J by 7 bases, 6 bases remained unmatched. The CDR3 spells CASRRDRAGGELFF. CDR3 nucleotides: TGTGCCAGCAGACGGGACAGGGCGGGCGGGGAGCTGTTTTTT.

This clonotype has just a few counts. This chain connects TRBV7-2 to TRBJ1-1; D remains ambiguous. The CDR3 is 13 residues long. The V and J ends lost 2 bases and 3 bases respectively, with 7 bases between them. Germline CDR1 SGHTA, CDR2 FQGNSA. The CDR3, as DNA: TGTGCCAGCAGCTTACAGCCGGACACTGAAGCTTTCTTT. Encoded protein: CASSLQPDTEAFF.

There are a few counts of this clonotype. The genes are TRBV1 and TRBJ2-4; the table's D call, TRBD1, was not checked against the DNA. TRBV1 is tagged as a pseudogene. The CDR3 extends over 16 amino acids. CDR3 sequence reads: CTSSQGAGVGRNIQYF. DNA of the CDR3: TGCACCAGCAGCCAGGGGGCCGGGGTAGGGAGAAACATTCAGTACTTC.

This clonotype has just a few counts. CDR3 protein: CSVGQRNNEQFF. CDR3 sequence (DNA): TGCAGCGTTGGACAGAGGAACAATGAGCAGTTCTTC. The rearrangement uses TRBV29-1 and TRBJ2-1; possibly TRBD1 for D (5 bases). The CDR3 covers 12 residues. CDR1 is SQVTM, CDR2 ANQGSEA, per germline. The V and J ends lost 4 bases and 5 bases respectively, with 9 bases between them.

This clonotype was found a few times. The V and J genes are TRBV7-2 and TRBJ2-1; D is undetermined. The V and J ends lost 7 bases and 0 bases respectively, with 13 bases between them. Germline-derived CDR1 and CDR2 are SGHTA and FQGNSA. The CDR3 is 15 residues long. The CDR3 here is CASTPDPSSYNEQFF. CDR3 DNA sequence: TGTGCCAGCACCCCTGACCCGAGCTCCTACAATGAGCAGTTCTTC.

This clonotype was detected many times. The gene calls are TRBV3-1 and TRBJ2-7, with 10 bases matching TRBD1. The V and J ends lost 3 bases and 6 bases, in that order; junction bases with no gene match: 2. This CDR3 spans 13 amino acids. CDR1 and CDR2 from the germline V gene are LGHDT and YNNKEL (reference sequence). As DNA, the CDR3 is TGTGCCAGCAGCCATCGGACAGGGGGCGAGCAGTACTTC. Its protein product is CASSHRTGGEQYF.

The table lists this clonotype with a few counts. V is TRBV15 and J is TRBJ2-6, with D maybe TRBD2 (5 bases). In germline, CDR1 is LNHNV, CDR2 YYDKDF (reference sequence). The CDR3 has 17 residues. V was cut by 0 bases and J by 1 base, with 10 bases left in between. CDR3 DNA sequence: TGTGCCACCAGCAGAGAGATCGGGGAGTCTGGGGCCAACGTCCTGACTTTC. Its protein is CATSREIGESGANVLTF.

This clonotype has a count of ten or more. This chain uses TRBV7-2 with TRBJ2-1; D not certain. Per the germline V gene, CDR1 is SGHTA and CDR2 is FQGNSA. V dropped 5 bases and J dropped 4 bases, with 12 bases sitting between them. There are 14 residues in the CDR3. The CDR3, as DNA: TGTGCCAGCAGCCCGTTTATGGGATACAATGAGCAGTTCTTC. This translates into CASSPFMGYNEQFF.

This chain links TRBV6-5 with TRBJ2-6; D is unresolved. Trimming cost V 4 bases and J 0 bases, with 19 bases left between them. From germline, CDR1 is MNHEY and CDR2 SVGAGI. The CDR3 runs 19 residues. The CDR3 nucleotides read TGTGCCAGCAGTTTCGTTTGGGGTCTACAACCCTCTGGGGCCAACGTCCTGACTTTC. This gives the protein CASSFVWGLQPSGANVLTF.

This clonotype has more than one count but fewer than ten. The rearrangement links TRBV7-9 to TRBJ1-5, with a weak D call TRBD1 (5 bases). The CDR3 spans 14 residues. Germline V CDR1 and CDR2: SEHNR, FQNEAQ (reference sequence). Trimming pared 1 base from V and 3 bases from J, leaving 7 bases between. The CDR3 spells CASSLGDPNQPQHF. CDR3 bases: TGTGCCAGCAGCTTAGGGGACCCCAATCAGCCCCAGCATTTT.

The chain has TRBV18 and TRBJ2-5; 8 bases line up with TRBD2. The junction had 7 bases not matched to a gene; V was cut back by 4 bases and J by 3 bases. This CDR3 is built from 15 residues. CDR1 and CDR2 (germline): KGHSH, LQKENI. The DNA of the CDR3 is TGTGCCAGCTCACGAAACGGGGGGGCCGAAGAGACCCAGTACTTC. Translated, it gives CASSRNGGAEETQYF.

The genes are TRBV19 and TRBJ1-5; maybe TRBD1 (5 bases). Germline V gene sequence: CDR1 LNHDA, CDR2 SQIVND (reference sequence). V dropped 5 bases and J dropped 4 bases, with 18 bases sitting between them. The CDR3 extends over 16 amino acids. CDR3 in DNA: TGTGCCAGTAGTCATAATGTGGACACCTATAATCAGCCCCAGCATTTT. The encoded protein is CASSHNVDTYNQPQHF.